This TCR beta chain was identified during a study of shared clonotypes between healthy human individuals. J was trimmed by 4 bases and V by 5 bases; bases with no gene match: 6. The CDR3 spans 15 residues. Looked up from germline, CDR1 is PRHDT and CDR2 is FYEKMQ (reference sequence). Profiled with immunoSEQ multiplex PCR; TCRdb holds only in-frame clones, not every one. The table has 400,000 to 600,000 clones, 60% to 80% seen once. The chain is built from TRBV13 and TRBJ2-3, with 10 bases fitting TRBD1. The sequenced sample consisted of PBMCs. This sequence originates from a woman in her thirties or forties in good health. Some clones in this sample may be carry-over from other donors' samples. DNA of the CDR3: TGTGCCAGCAGCGCCGGGACAGGGGTCGCAGATACGCAGTATTTT. It translates to CASSAGTGVADTQYF.